The source of this TCR beta chain is a study of identical twins listed by TCRdb under 2016. Notes on the research overall: TCR alpha and beta repertoires from monozygotic twins, unrelated adults of various ages and cord blood were deep-sequenced to test whether fetal clonotypes persist. Replicate twin experiments were performed at different times using different library preparation protocols to rule out contamination.

Libraries were made using 5' RACE. Sequenced using an Illumina HiSeq 2000. Template switching added a universal primer binding site, and the final cDNA carried a unique molecular identifier that allowed TCR cDNA molecules to be counted accurately. Specific primers in the conserved constant-segment region were used to synthesize first-strand cDNA for TCR alpha and beta chains. To control for contamination, every cDNA library carried two barcodes: a SMART-Mk sample barcode plus Illumina barcodes. TruSeq adapter sequences along with Illumina sample barcodes were introduced in two successive PCR steps. TCR alpha and beta cDNA libraries were sequenced on the Illumina HiSeq platform with custom primers. The paper's processing steps were these. Unique molecular identifiers were extracted from raw reads with MiGEC, and CDR3 positions were determined with MiXCR. For each individual, recombination models were inferred using an EM algorithm with the repgenHMM and IGoR tools. The tcR package in R was used for shared clonotype analysis, with sharing normalized by the product of cloneset sizes. To study raw recombination free of thymic and clonal selection effects, out-of-frame nonproductive sequences were analyzed. TCRdb applied fastp at Q25 and MiXCR to the public reads, then kept only in-frame beta chains. CDR3 protein sequences are deduplicated, and each keeps its most common genes and DNA. Clone size and V and J calls follow TCRdb, not the original study. This sample is represented by more than 600,000 distinct CDR3 sequences; roughly 18% of them were singletons. Around 14% of the sample rests with the top ten.

Every donor in the study was a healthy Caucasian. Three pairs of female monozygotic twins, all aged about 18 to 29 years, were included in the twin cohort. Peripheral blood mononuclear cells were the source from which RNA for the TCR libraries was isolated. What the authors observed across the whole study: Abundant cord blood beta clonotypes had fewer insertions, young adult naive repertoires showed a similar but weaker trend, and memory repertoires showed no such trend. Excess twin sharing in beta out-of-frame sequences was weaker because fewer shared sequences lowered the signal-to-noise ratio. Conclusions relied on cross-sectional statistical analysis, since the same donors could not be followed over many years. Invariant T cells such as MAIT and iNKT could partly confound zero-insertion analyses, though diverse VJ usage argued against this for most clonotypes. Out-of-frame TCR alpha sequences shared between twins showed an excess of low generation-probability sequences compared with coincidental sharing between unrelated individuals. Out-of-frame TCR alpha sharing in monozygotic twins was systematically underestimated by recombination models, whereas sharing between unrelated individuals was in agreement with the recombination models.

This clonotype was seen only a few times. The antigen this receptor binds is unknown. No per-base quality is available; no much larger clone lies one base away. Trimming removed 4 bases from V and 2 bases from J, leaving 14 bases between the germline ends. From the cysteine up to the phenylalanine, the CDR3 has a length of 16 residues. Here the CDR3 DNA is all that survives: 48 bases in frame from base 1. This sample also belongs to another study, concerning T cells expressing NK-cell markers. As that second study puts it: TCR beta-chain repertoires were profiled in sorted CD3+CD56+NKG2C+, CD3+CD56+NKG2C- and CD3+CD56-NKG2C+ T-cell subsets from eight donors. Seven of the eight sequenced donors were HCMV-seropositive and one was HCMV-seronegative. To restrict sorting to alphabetaTCR-expressing T cells, an anti-gammadeltaTCR antibody was added in several experiments. In six donors, the dominant CD3+CD56+NKG2C+ clonotypes were among the top 10 CD8+ clonotypes and accounted for 1.0-7.0% of CD8+ T cells. Those dominant clonotypes were again the most abundant among CD3+CD56-NKG2C+ cells in several donors, at roughly 28.3-65%. Whether the expanded NKG2C-expressing T cell clones were specific for HCMV antigens was left unclear. Randomly selected healthy volunteers, three men and five women, were used as the eight sequenced donors. HCMV serostatus was determined by detecting HCMV-specific IgG in serum with a commercial ELISA kit. For six donors, bulk peripheral blood T-cell repertoires were additionally sequenced from unsorted PBMC. MIGEC was used to demultiplex reads and group reads by UMI, and MiTCR was used to assemble and quantify clonotypes. To exclude erroneous sequences, only TCR cDNA sequences supported by at least two reads were retained. Downstream repertoire analysis used the tcR package, and clonotypes were matched across fractions by CDR3 nucleotide sequence plus V segment. Antigen specificity was annotated against VDJdb with VDJmatch, allowing one amino acid substitution in CDR3.

Recombination connected TRBV12-3 or TRBV12-4 to TRBJ2-2, with no reliable assignment of the D segment. This TCR was sampled from a woman aged 18-29 years in good health. The sample was PBMCs. The CDR3 amino acid sequence is: CASSSPLGPNTGELFF. The sequenced DNA is TGTGCCAGCAGTTCCCCCTTGGGTCCTAACACCGGGGAGCTGTTTTTT.